Following are 12 T cell receptor beta chains from one sample sequenced in a study of breast tumors, draining lymph nodes, adjacent tissues. Axillary draining lymph nodes of breast cancer patients supplied the node samples. TCRdb re-derived calls from the multiplex PCR reads in MiXCR, one entry per CDR3 protein. This table has 65,000 to 80,000 distinct CDR3 sequences, approximately 19% appearing once. The sample consisted of axillary lymph node tissue. These receptor sequences come from a female donor with breast cancer. Some clones in this sample may be carry-over from other donors' samples.

The chain uses TRBV3-1 and TRBJ2-1; the D call may be TRBD1 or TRBD2 (5 bases each). The CDR3 covers 15 residues. V lost 1 base to trimming and J lost 5 bases, with 12 bases between them. CDR1 is LGHDT and CDR2 is YNNKEL in the germline V gene (reference sequence). Written as DNA, the CDR3 is TGTGCCAGCAGCCAAGGAGGGGCCTATAACAATGAGCAGTTCTTC. Translation: CASSQGGAYNNEQFF.

This clonotype was recorded many times. The chain is built from TRBV4-2 and TRBJ1-2; D is uncertain. The germline V gene encodes CDR1 LGHNA and CDR2 YNFKEQ. This CDR3 is 16 amino acids long. With 0 bases removed from V and 6 bases from J, the gap between germline ends came to 17 bases. CDR3 sequence reads: CASSQDSKRNKDGYTF. CDR3 coding DNA: TGTGCCAGCAGCCAAGATTCAAAACGAAATAAGGATGGCTACACCTTC.

In its sample, this clonotype was seen a few times. This chain links TRBV7-2 with TRBJ2-7; possibly TRBD2 for D (5 bases). Germline CDR1 and CDR2: SGHTA and FQGNSA. This CDR3 spans 13 amino acids. V lost 1 base to trimming and J lost 5 bases, with 9 bases between them. The DNA of the CDR3 is TGTGCCAGCAGCTTAGAAAAGGGAGACGAGCAGTACTTC. This sequence encodes CASSLEKGDEQYF.

This clonotype has a count of ten or more. The chain joins TRBV20-1 to TRBJ2-2; 11 bases match TRBD1. The length of the CDR3 is 15 residues. Germline lookup yields CDR1 DFQATT and CDR2 SNEGSKA (reference sequence). With V trimmed by 3 bases and J by 7 bases, 7 bases remained unmatched. CDR3: CSARGQGDVFGELFF. DNA for the CDR3: TGCAGTGCTAGGGGACAGGGGGATGTGTTCGGGGAGCTGTTTTTT.

This clonotype came up many times. The chain combines TRBV7-9 with TRBJ1-4; D not certain. Trimming removed 6 bases from V and 10 bases from J, with 9 bases in between. Germline CDR1 reads SEHNR; CDR2 reads FQNEAQ (reference sequence). The CDR3 contains 11 residues. The CDR3 sequence: CASSRIGKLFF. CDR3 sequence (DNA): TGTGCCAGCAGTAGAATAGGAAAACTGTTTTTT.

The chain recombines TRBV28 with TRBJ1-5, with 7 bases identical to TRBD1. From germline, CDR1 is MDHEN and CDR2 SYDVKM. The CDR3 spans 15 residues. V shed 5 bases and J 2 bases; nucleotides not matched to a gene: 6. The CDR3, as DNA: TGTGCCAGCAGTCGACAGGGAGGCGGCAATCAGCCCCAGCATTTT. It is translated as CASSRQGGGNQPQHF.

This clonotype has ten or more counts. The chain joins TRBV6-1 to TRBJ2-3; 9 bases match TRBD1. The germline V gene has CDR1 MNHNS and CDR2 SASEGT. The CDR3 is 15 amino acids. The V segment lost 5 bases and the J segment 0 bases; nucleotides outside the gene matches: 3. The CDR3 protein is CASSSTGGSTDTQYF. Here the CDR3 DNA reads TGTGCCAGCAGTTCCACAGGGGGCAGCACAGATACGCAGTATTTT.

This clonotype was picked up a small number of times. J is TRBJ1-2 and V is TRBV28; no reliable D call. Germline lookup yields CDR1 MDHEN and CDR2 SYDVKM. This CDR3 is 14 amino acids long. V was cut by 4 bases and J by 4 bases, with 13 bases left in between. CDR3 DNA: TGTGCCAGCAGTTCCCCCGGGGTTACCTATGGCTACACCTTC. The encoded protein is CASSSPGVTYGYTF.

This clonotype was detected ten times or more. The chain uses TRBV5-1 and TRBJ1-2; TRBD1 aligns across 10 bases. Germline V gene sequence: CDR1 SGHRS, CDR2 YFSETQ. CDR3 size: 16 residues. V shed 4 bases, J shed 4 bases, and the junction held 10 bases outside the gene matches. Written as DNA, the CDR3 is TGCGCCAGCAGCCCGACCGGGACAGGGGAGGTCTATGGCTACACCTTC. Its protein is CASSPTGTGEVYGYTF.

This clonotype was seen repeatedly, ten times or more. The chain recombines TRBV19 with TRBJ1-3, with D perhaps TRBD1 (5 bases). The V gene lost 1 base and the J gene lost 6 bases, with 13 bases spanning the gap. The CDR3 is 15 amino acids. Per germline, CDR1 LNHDA and CDR2 SQIVND (reference sequence). CDR3 nucleotides: TGTGCCAGTAGTATAGCCGGAGTCGGGGCAAACACCATATATTTT. Amino acid sequence: CASSIAGVGANTIYF.

This clonotype was seen many times. CDR3 loop: CASSFSGASTDTQYF. The DNA of the CDR3 is TGTGCCAGCAGCTTTAGCGGAGCTAGCACAGATACGCAGTATTTT. The chain is built from TRBV11-2 and TRBJ2-3; tentatively, D is TRBD2 (6 bases). The germline V gene encodes CDR1 SGHAT and CDR2 FQNNGV. V lost 3 bases and J lost 0, with 10 bases in between. CDR3 length equals 15 residues.

The sample holds many counts of this clonotype. V usage is TRBV12-5 and J usage is TRBJ1-3; D might be TRBD1 (6 bases). From germline, CDR1 is LGHNT and CDR2 FRNRAP. This CDR3 is 13 amino acids long. Trimming removed 5 bases from V and 3 bases from J, with 8 bases in between. This CDR3 is CASGPDSGNTIYF. CDR3 bases: TGTGCTAGTGGTCCGGACAGTGGAAACACCATATATTTT. Variable domain in full (rest from reference TRBV12-5 and TRBJ1-3): DARVTQTPRHKVTEMGQEVTMRCQPILGHNTVFWYRQTMMQGLELLAYFRNRAPLDDSGMPKDRFSAEMPDATLATLKIQPSEPRDSAVYFCASGPDSGNTIYFGEGSWLTVV.